This T cell receptor beta chain emerged from a study of T and B cells in COVID-19 patients. Study outcomes and limitations: Active COVID-19 showed highly clonal TRB repertoires; recovery showed diversity and richness above healthy donors.

This CDR3 spans 15 amino acids. V was clipped by 5 bases and J by 3 bases, with 14 bases between them. Blood genomic DNA input for TRB amplification was 250-500 ng. TRB rearrangements were amplified by multiplex PCR with BIOMED2 TRB-A/B primers. TCRdb reanalysed the multiplex PCR reads using MiXCR and keeps one entry per CDR3 protein. The sample lists over 9,000 distinct CDR3 sequences, 30% to 40% seen once, with around a fifth in the top ten. This clonotype was observed a handful of times. Its antigen is not identified. This sequence originates from a human donor who had recovered from COVID-19. Sequencing was done on a sample of blood. The chain uses TRBV12-3 or TRBV12-4 and TRBJ1-3; no definite D call. CDR3 coding DNA: TGTGCCAGCAGTCGCCAGGCCACACTTGGAAACACCATATATTTT. Protein sequence: CASSRQATLGNTIYF.